This T cell receptor (beta chain) emerged from a study of blood T cells in healthy people across ages. General observations from the study: Long-lived donors carried more naive CD4+ cells and greater diversity than aged donors.

Then a second PCR, running roughly 7 to 11 cycles, was carried out with a sample-barcoded 5' primer and a J-beta primer mix. TCRdb fed the 5' RACE reads into MiXCR, producing one record per CDR3 protein. The data hold approximately 1,100,000 distinct CDR3 sequences, with 45% observed a single time. On this clonotype itself: Its antigen is undetermined.

V lost 7 bases, J lost 0 bases, and 15 bases lay in between. Germline V CDR1 and CDR2: SQVTM, ANQGSEA. The CDR3 has 14 residues. Isolation of PBMCs gave at least 6 million cells per sample. The receptor's source is a woman aged 60 to 75 in good health. The rearrangement links TRBV29-1 to TRBJ1-1; unclear D gene. The sequencing sample was made of blood. The CDR3 reads CSGSGSNMNTEAFF. DNA for the CDR3: TGCAGCGGGAGTGGCAGCAACATGAACACTGAAGCTTTCTTT.